One sample yielded the 4 T cell receptor beta chains listed below, sequenced in a study of cytomegalovirus exposure and HLA in healthy donors. Sequencing used immunoSEQ multiplex PCR; TCRdb keeps in-frame clones, though not all of them. This table has 150,000 or so clones, 85% to 90% appearing once. Source material: PBMCs. These receptors all stem from a woman in her twenties or thirties in good health and CMV-seropositive.

This chain links TRBV5-1 with TRBJ2-3, with D unresolved. V lost 3 bases to trimming and J lost 0 bases, with 8 bases between them. CDR3 length: 14 residues. Germline assignment: CDR1 SGHRS and CDR2 YFSETQ. The CDR3 bases are TGCGCCAGCAGCTATTCGGGTAGCACAGATACGCAGTATTTT. Translated, it gives CASSYSGSTDTQYF.

This CDR3 is CSAGLASYNEQFF. The CDR3 bases are TGCAGCGCTGGACTAGCGTCCTACAATGAGCAGTTCTTC. The chain uses TRBV29-1 and TRBJ2-1; the match to TRBD2 covers 9 bases. V shed 7 bases and J 1 base; nucleotides not matched to a gene: 2. Germline CDR1 is SQVTM and CDR2 is ANQGSEA. The CDR3 consists of 13 residues.

J is TRBJ2-7 and V is TRBV18; D is perhaps TRBD2 (5 bases). The V gene's germline CDR1 is KGHSH and CDR2 LQKENI. Deletions cut 1 base from V and 5 bases from J, with 18 bases between. This CDR3 is built from 16 residues. As DNA, the CDR3 is TGTGCCAGCTCACCACAGCTCAGCGGAACCGCCCACGAGCAGTACTTC. It translates to CASSPQLSGTAHEQYF.

This clone showed up just once. J is TRBJ2-1 and V is TRBV11-2; D not certain. V was cut by 4 bases and J by 8 bases, with 12 bases left in between. CDR3 length: 13 amino acids. Germline V gene data show CDR1 as SGHAT and CDR2 as FQNNGV. DNA for the CDR3: TGTGCCAGCAGCTCCCATAGTTGGTATGAGCAGTTCTTC. Residues: CASSSHSWYEQFF.